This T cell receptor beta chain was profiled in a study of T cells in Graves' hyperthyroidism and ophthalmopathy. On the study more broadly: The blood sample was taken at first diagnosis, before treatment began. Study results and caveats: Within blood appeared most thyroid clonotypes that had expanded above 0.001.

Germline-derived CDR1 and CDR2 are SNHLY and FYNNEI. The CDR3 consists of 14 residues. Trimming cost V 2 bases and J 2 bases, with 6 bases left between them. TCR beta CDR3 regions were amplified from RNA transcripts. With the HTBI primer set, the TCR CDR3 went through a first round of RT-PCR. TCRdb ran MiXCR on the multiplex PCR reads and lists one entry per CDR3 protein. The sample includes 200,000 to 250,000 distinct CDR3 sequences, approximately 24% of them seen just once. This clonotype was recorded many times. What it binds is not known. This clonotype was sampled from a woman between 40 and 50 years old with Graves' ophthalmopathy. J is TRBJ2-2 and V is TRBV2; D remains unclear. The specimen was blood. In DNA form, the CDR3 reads TGTGCCAGCAGTGAACGGGTTAACACCGGGGAGCTGTTTTTT. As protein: CASSERVNTGELFF.